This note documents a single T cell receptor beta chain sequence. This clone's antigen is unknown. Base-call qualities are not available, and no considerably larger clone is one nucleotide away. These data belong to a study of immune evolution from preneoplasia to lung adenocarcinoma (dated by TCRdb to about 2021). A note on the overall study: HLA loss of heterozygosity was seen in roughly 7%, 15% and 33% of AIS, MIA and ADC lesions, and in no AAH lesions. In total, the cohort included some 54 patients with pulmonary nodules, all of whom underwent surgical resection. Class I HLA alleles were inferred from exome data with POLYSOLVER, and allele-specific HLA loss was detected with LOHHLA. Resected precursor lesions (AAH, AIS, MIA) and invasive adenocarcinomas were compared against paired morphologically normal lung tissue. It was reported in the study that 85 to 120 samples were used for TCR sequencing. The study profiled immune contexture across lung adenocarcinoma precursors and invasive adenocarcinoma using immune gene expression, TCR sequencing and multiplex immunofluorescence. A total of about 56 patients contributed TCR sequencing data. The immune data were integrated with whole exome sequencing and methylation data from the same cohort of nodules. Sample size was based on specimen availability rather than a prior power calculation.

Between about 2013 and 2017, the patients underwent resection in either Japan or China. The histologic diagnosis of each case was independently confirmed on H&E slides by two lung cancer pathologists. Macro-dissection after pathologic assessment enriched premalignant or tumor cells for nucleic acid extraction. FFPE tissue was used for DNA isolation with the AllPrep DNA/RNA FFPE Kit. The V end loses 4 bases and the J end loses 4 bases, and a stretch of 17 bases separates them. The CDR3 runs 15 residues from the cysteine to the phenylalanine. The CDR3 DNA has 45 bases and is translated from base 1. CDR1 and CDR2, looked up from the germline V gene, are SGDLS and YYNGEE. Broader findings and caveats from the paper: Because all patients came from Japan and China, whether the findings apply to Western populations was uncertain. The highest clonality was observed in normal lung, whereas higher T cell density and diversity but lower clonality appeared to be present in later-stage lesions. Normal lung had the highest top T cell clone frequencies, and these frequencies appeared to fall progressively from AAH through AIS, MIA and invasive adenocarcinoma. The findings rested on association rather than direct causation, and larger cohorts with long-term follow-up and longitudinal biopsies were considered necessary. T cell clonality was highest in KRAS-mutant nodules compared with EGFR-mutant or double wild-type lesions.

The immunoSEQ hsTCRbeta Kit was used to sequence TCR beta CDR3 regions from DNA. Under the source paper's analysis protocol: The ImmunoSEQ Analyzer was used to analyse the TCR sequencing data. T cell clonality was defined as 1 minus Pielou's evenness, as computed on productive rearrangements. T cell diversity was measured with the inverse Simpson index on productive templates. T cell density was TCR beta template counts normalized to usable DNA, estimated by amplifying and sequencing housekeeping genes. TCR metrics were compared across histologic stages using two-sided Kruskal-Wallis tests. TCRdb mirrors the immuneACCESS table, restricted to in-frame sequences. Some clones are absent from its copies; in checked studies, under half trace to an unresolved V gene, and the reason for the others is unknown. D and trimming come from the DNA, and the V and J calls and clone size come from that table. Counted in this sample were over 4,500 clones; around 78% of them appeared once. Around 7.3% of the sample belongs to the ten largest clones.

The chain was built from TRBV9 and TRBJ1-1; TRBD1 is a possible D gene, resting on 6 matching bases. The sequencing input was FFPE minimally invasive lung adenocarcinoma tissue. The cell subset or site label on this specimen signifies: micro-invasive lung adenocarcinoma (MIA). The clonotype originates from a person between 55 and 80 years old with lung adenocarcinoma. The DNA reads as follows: TGTGCCAGCAGCCAGTCGGCAGGGGCGGGCACTGAAGCTTTCTTT. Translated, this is CASSQSAGAGTEAFF.